The entry below describes one TCR beta chain. V gave up 2 bases and J gave up 10 bases, with 11 bases separating them. Germline CDR1 is MNHEY and CDR2 is SVGAGI. The CDR3 has 12 residues. The sample is drawn from a study of blood T cell repertoires in COVID-19. Original processing methods: It was from reference gene primer amplification that nucleated cell counts were estimated. Sequencing used immunoSEQ multiplex PCR; TCRdb keeps in-frame clones, though not all of them. The V and J calls and clone size come from that table; D and trimming were worked out from the DNA. The table records around 100,000 clones, 65% to 75% of them present only once.

What was sequenced was peripheral blood. This sequence joins TRBV6-5 and TRBJ1-1; D ambiguous. This TCR was sampled from a man aged 80 or over with acute or convalescent COVID-19. This chain's CDR3 is CASSYPELRAFF. The CDR3 nucleotides read TGTGCCAGCAGTTACCCCGAGCTACGAGCTTTCTTT.